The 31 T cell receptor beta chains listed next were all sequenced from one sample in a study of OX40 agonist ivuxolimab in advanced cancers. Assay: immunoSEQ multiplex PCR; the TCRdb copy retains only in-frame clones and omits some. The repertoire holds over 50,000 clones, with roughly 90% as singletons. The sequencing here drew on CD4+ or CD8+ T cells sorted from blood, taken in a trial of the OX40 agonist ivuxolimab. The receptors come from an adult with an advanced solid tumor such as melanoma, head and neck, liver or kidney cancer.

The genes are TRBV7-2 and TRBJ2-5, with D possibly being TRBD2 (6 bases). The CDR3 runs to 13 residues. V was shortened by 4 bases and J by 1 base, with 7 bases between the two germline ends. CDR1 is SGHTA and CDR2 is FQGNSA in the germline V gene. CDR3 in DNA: TGTGCCAGCAGCTCGGGACTCCAAGAGACCCAGTACTTC. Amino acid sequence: CASSSGLQETQYF.

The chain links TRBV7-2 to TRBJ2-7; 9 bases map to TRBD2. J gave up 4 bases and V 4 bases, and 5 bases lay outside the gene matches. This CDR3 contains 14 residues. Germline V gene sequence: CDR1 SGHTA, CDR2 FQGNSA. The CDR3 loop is CASSSSGVRYEQYF. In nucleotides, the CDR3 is TGTGCCAGCAGCTCTAGCGGGGTGAGATACGAGCAGTACTTC.

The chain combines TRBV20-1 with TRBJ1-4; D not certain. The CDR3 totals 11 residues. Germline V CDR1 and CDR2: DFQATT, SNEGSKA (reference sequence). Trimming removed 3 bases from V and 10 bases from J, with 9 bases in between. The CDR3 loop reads CSASRAGKLFF. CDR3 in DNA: TGCAGTGCTAGTCGGGCCGGAAAACTGTTTTTT.

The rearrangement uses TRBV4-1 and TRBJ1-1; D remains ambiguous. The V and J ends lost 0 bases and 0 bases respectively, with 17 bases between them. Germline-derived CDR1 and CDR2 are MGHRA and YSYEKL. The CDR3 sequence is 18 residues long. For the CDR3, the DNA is TGCGCCAGCAGCCAAGATTTAGCGGGAGCGGGCATGAACACTGAAGCTTTCTTT. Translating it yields CASSQDLAGAGMNTEAFF.

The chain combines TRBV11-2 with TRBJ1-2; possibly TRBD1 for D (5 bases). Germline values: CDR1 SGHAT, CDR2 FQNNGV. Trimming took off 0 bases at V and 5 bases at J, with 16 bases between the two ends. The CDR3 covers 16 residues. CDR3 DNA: TGTGCCAGCAGCTTAGACTTACAGTTGGGGGGTTATGGCTACACCTTC. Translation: CASSLDLQLGGYGYTF.

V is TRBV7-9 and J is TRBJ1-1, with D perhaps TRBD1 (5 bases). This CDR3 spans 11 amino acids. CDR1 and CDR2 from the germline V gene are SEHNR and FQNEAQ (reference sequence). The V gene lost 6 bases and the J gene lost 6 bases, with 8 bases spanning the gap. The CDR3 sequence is CASSDSAEAFF. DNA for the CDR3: TGTGCCAGCAGTGACAGCGCTGAAGCTTTCTTT.

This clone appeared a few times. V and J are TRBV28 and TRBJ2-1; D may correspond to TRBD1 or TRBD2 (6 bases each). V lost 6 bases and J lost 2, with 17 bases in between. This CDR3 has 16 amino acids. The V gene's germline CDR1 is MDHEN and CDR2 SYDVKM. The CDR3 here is CASRLRGARPYNEQFF. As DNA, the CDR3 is TGTGCCAGCAGACTTAGGGGGGCGCGGCCCTACAATGAGCAGTTCTTC.

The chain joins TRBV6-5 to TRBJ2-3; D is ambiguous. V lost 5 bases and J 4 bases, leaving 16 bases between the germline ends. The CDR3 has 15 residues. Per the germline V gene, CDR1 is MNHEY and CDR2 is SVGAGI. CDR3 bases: TGTGCCAGCAGTCCTAATGCCCTCGGCTCAGATACGCAGTATTTT. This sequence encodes CASSPNALGSDTQYF.

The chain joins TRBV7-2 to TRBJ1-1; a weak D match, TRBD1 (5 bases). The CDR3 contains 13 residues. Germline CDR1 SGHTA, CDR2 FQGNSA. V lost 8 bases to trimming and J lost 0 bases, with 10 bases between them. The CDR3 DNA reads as TGTGCCAGCCGCGGGACGGTGAACACTGAAGCTTTCTTT. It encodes CASRGTVNTEAFF.

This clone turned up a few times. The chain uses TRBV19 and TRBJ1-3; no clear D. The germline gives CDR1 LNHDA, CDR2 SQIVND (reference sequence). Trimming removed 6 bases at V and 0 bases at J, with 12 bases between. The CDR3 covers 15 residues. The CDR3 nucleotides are TGTGCCAGTAGAATGGATAGACTCTCTGGAAACACCATATATTTT. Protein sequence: CASRMDRLSGNTIYF.

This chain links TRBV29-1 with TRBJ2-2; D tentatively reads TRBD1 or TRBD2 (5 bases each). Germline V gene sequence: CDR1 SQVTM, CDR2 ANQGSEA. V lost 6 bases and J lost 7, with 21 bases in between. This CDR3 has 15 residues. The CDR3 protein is CSVARPGPAGGELFF. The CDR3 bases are TGCAGCGTGGCCAGACCGGGACCCGCTGGCGGGGAGCTGTTTTTT.

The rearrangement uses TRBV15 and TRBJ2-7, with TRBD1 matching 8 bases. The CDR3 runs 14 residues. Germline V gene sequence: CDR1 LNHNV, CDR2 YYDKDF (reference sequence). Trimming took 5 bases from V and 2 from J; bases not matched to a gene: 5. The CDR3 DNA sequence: TGTGCCACCAGCCGAACAGGGGGTACCTACGAGCAGTACTTC. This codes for CATSRTGGTYEQYF.

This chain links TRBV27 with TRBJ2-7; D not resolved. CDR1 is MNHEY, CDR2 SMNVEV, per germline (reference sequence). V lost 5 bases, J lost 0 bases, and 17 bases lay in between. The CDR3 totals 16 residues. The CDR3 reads CASSPTDFFGSYEQYF. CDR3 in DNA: TGTGCCAGCAGTCCCACCGACTTCTTTGGCTCCTACGAGCAGTACTTC.

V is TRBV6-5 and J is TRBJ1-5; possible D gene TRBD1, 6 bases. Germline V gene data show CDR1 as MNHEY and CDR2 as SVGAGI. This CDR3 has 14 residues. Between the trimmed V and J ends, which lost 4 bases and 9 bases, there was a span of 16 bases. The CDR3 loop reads CASSSGTHARPQHF. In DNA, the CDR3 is TGTGCCAGCAGTTCCGGGACACACGCGCGGCCCCAGCATTTT.

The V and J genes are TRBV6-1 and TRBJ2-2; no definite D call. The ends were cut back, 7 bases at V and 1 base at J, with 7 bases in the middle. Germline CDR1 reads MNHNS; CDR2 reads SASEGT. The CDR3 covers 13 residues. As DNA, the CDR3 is TGTGCCAGCAATCTATTGAACACCGGGGAGCTGTTTTTT. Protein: CASNLLNTGELFF.

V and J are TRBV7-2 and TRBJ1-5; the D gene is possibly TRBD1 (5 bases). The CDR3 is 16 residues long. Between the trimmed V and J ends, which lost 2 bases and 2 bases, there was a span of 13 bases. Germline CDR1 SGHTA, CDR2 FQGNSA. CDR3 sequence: CASSLLNGGGNQPQHF. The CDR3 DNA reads TGTGCCAGCAGCTTACTAAACGGGGGGGGCAATCAGCCCCAGCATTTT.

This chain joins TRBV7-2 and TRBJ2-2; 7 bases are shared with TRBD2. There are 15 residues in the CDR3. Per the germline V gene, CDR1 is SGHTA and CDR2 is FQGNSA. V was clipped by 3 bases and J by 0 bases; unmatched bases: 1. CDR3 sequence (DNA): TGTGCCAGCAGCTTGGGACTAACGAACACCGGGGAGCTGTTTTTT. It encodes CASSLGLTNTGELFF.

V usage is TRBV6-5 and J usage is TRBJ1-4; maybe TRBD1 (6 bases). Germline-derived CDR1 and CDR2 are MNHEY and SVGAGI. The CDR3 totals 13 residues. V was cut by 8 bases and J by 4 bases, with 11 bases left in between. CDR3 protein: CASSDRNNEKLFF. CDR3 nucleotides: TGTGCCAGCTCTGACAGGAATAATGAAAAACTGTTTTTT.

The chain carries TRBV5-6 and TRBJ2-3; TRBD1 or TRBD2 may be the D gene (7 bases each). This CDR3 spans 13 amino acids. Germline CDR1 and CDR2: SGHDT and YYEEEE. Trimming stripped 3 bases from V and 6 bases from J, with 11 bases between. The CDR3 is CASSSGGADTQYF. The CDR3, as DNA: TGTGCCAGCAGCTCAGGGGGGGCTGATACGCAGTATTTT.

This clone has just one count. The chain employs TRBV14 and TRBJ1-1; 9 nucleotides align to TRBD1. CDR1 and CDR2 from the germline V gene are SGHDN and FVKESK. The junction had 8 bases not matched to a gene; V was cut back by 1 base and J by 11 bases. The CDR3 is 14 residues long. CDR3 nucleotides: TGTGCCAGCAGCCAAGGGGACAGGGTGAGTTCGGCTTTCTTT. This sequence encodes CASSQGDRVSSAFF. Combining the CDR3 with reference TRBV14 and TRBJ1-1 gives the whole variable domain EAGVTQFPSHSVIEKGQTVTLRCDPISGHDNLYWYRRVMGKEIKFLLHFVKESKQDESGMPNNRFLAERTGGTYSTLKVQPAELEDSGVYFCASSQGDRVSSAFFGQGTRLTVV.

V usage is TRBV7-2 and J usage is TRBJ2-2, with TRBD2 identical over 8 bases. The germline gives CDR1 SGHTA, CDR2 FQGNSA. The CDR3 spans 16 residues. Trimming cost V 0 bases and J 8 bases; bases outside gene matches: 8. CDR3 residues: CASSLATGGAAGELFF. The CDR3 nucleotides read TGTGCCAGCAGCTTAGCGACGGGAGGGGCGGCTGGGGAGCTGTTTTTT.

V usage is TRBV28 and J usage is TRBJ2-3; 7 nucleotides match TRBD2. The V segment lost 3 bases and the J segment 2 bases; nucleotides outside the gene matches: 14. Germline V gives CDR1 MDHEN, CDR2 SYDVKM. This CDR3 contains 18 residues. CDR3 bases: TGTGCCAGCAGTTTGGGGCTAGCGGAGGTTATCTTCACAGATACGCAGTATTTT. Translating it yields CASSLGLAEVIFTDTQYF.

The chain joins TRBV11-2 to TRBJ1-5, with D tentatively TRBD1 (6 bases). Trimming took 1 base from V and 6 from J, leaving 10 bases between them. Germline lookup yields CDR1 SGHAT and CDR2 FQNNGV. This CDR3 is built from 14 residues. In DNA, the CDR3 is TGTGCCAGCAGCTTAGCACAGGGTAGTCAGCCCCAGCATTTT. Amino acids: CASSLAQGSQPQHF.

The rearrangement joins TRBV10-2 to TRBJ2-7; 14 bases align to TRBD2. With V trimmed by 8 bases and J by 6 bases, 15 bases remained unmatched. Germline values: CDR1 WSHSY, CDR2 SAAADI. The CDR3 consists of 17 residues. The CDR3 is CASSFPGTSGRKSEQYF. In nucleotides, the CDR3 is TGCGCCAGCTCCTTCCCCGGGACTAGCGGGAGAAAAAGCGAGCAGTACTTC.

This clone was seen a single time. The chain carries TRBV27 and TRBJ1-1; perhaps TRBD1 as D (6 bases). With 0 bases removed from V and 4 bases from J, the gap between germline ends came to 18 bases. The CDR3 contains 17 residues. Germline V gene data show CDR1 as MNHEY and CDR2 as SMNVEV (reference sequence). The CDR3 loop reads CASSLSILDSESTEAFF. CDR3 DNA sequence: TGTGCCAGCAGTTTATCGATTTTGGACAGCGAATCCACTGAAGCTTTCTTT.

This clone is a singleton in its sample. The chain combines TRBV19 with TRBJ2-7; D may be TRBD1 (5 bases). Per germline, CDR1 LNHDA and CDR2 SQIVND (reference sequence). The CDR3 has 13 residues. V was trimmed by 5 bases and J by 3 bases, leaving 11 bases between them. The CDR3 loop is CASSLLQGYEQYF. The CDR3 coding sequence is TGTGCCAGTAGTCTCCTTCAGGGCTACGAGCAGTACTTC. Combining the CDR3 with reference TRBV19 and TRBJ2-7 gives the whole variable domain DGGITQSPKYLFRKEGQNVTLSCEQNLNHDAMYWYRQDPGQGLRLIYYSQIVNDFQKGDIAEGYSVSREKKESFPLTVTSAQKNPTAFYLCASSLLQGYEQYFGPGTRLTVT.

The CDR3 is CASRSGGAFETQYF. DNA for the CDR3: TGTGCCAGCAGAAGCGGGGGGGCCTTCGAGACCCAGTACTTC. The chain joins TRBV27 to TRBJ2-5, with TRBD2 matching over 10 bases. The CDR3 loop spans 14 amino acids. CDR1 MNHEY and CDR2 SMNVEV come from the germline V gene (reference sequence). V lost 6 bases and J lost 5; bases outside the gene matches: 6.

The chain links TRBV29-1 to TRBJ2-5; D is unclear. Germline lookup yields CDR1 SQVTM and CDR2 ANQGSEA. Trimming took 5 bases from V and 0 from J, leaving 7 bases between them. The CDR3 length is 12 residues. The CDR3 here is CSVLINQETQYF. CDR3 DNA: TGCAGCGTTCTGATCAACCAAGAGACCCAGTACTTC.

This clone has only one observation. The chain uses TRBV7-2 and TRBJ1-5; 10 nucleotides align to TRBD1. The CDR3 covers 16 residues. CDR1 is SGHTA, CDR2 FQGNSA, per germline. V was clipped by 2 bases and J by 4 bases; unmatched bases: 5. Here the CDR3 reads CASSLLPGQGNQPQHF. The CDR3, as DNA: TGTGCCAGCAGCTTACTCCCGGGACAGGGGAATCAGCCCCAGCATTTT.

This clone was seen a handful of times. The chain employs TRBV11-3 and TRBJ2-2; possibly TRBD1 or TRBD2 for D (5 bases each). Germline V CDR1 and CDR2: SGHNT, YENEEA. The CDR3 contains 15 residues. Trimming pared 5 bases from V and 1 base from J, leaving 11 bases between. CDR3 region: CASSPGRGNTGELFF. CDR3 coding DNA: TGTGCCAGCAGCCCGGGACGGGGGAACACCGGGGAGCTGTTTTTT. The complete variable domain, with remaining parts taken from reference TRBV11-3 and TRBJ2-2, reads EAGVVQSPRYKIIEKKQPVAFWCNPISGHNTLYWYLQNLGQGPELLIRYENEEAVDDSQLPKDRFSAERLKGVDSTLKIQPAELGDSAVYLCASSPGRGNTGELFFGEGSRLTVL.

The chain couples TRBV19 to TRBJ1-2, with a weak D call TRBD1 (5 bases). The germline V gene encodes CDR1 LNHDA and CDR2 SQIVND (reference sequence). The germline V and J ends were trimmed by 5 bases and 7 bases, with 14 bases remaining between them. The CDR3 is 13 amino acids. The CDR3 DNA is TGTGCCAGTAGTTTAGCCCAGGGTTTTGGCTACACCTTC. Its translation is CASSLAQGFGYTF.